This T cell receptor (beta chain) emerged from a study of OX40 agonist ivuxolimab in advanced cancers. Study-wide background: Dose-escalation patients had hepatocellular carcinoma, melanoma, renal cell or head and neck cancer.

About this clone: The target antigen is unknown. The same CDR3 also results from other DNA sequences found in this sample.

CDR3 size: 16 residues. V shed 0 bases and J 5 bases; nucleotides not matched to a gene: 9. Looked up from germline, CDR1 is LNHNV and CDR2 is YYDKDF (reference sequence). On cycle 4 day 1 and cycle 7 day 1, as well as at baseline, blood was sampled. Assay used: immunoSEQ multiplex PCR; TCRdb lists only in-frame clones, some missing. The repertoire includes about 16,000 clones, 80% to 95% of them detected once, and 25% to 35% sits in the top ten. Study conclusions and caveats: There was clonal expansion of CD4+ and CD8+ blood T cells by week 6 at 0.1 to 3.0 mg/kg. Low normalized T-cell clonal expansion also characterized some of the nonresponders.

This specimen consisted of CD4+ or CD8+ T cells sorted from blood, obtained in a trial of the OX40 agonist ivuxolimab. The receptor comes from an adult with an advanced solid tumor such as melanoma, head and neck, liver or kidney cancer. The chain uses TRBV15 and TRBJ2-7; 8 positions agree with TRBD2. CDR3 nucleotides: TGTGCCACCAGCAGAGATGAGGGACTAGATCGCGACGAGCAGTACTTC. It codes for CATSRDEGLDRDEQYF.